One sample yielded the 27 T cell receptor beta chains listed below, sequenced in a study of technical replicates of blood from several donors. Method: immunoSEQ multiplex PCR; TCRdb's copy keeps in-frame clones and lacks some. The sample lists about 83,000 clones; just under 95% were seen once. Sequencing was performed on T cells isolated from PBMCs. All receptors derive from a human donor in good health.

The gene calls are TRBV2 and TRBJ1-5, with 8 bases fitting TRBD1. The V gene end was trimmed by 7 bases and the J gene end by 2 bases; junction bases not matched to a gene: 4. Germline CDR1 is SNHLY and CDR2 is FYNNEI. The CDR3 length is 14 residues. CDR3 bases: TGTGCCAGCACGGAGGGACAGGGCAATCAGCCCCAGCATTTT. Translated, it gives CASTEGQGNQPQHF.

The genes are TRBV7-9 and TRBJ1-4; TRBD1 matches 7 bases. In germline, CDR1 is SEHNR, CDR2 FQNEAQ (reference sequence). The CDR3 is 14 residues long. V shed 1 base, J shed 6 bases, and the junction held 2 bases outside the gene matches. This CDR3 is CASSLGQGYEKLFF. The CDR3 DNA is TGTGCCAGCAGCTTAGGACAGGGCTATGAAAAACTGTTTTTT.

The chain joins TRBV7-9 to TRBJ2-7; 7 bases line up with TRBD1. Trimming at V came to 4 bases and at J to 3 bases, leaving 6 bases not matched to a gene. CDR3 length equals 14 residues. CDR1 SEHNR and CDR2 FQNEAQ come from the germline V gene (reference sequence). The CDR3 region has the DNA TGTGCCAGCAGCTGGGACAGCCTTCGCTACGAGCAGTACTTC. This codes for CASSWDSLRYEQYF.

The gene calls are TRBV9 and TRBJ2-3, with TRBD2 identical over 10 bases. The V segment lost 4 bases and the J segment 6 bases; nucleotides outside the gene matches: 5. The CDR3 totals 14 residues. CDR1 is SGDLS, CDR2 YYNGEE, per germline. CDR3 DNA sequence: TGTGCCAGCAGCATAAGCGGGGGGGAGGATACGCAGTATTTT. This codes for CASSISGGEDTQYF.

The CDR3 nucleotides are TGCAGCGTCCTCCAGGGGACGGCTGAAGCTTTCTTT. It specifies CSVLQGTAEAFF. This chain joins TRBV29-1 and TRBJ1-1, with D possibly matching TRBD1 (6 bases). Trimming pared 6 bases from V and 6 bases from J, leaving 14 bases between. Germline values: CDR1 SQVTM, CDR2 ANQGSEA. There are 12 residues in the CDR3.

This sequence joins TRBV6-1 and TRBJ1-1, with a tentative D call TRBD1 (6 bases). Germline-derived CDR1 and CDR2 are MNHNS and SASEGT. CDR3 length equals 18 residues. V lost 4 bases to trimming and J lost 2 bases, with 23 bases between them. CDR3 in amino acids: CASSGGLWGRGGNTEAFF. The CDR3, as DNA: TGTGCCAGCAGTGGGGGCCTGTGGGGGCGCGGGGGCAACACTGAAGCTTTCTTT.

This clone showed up just once. The rearrangement uses TRBV5-1 and TRBJ2-1; TRBD2 matches 10 bases. Germline V gene data show CDR1 as SGHRS and CDR2 as YFSETQ. Trimming took 2 bases from V and 7 from J; bases not matched to a gene: 9. CDR3 length equals 16 residues. This CDR3 is CASSLPGTSGMNEQFF. The DNA of the CDR3 is TGCGCCAGCAGCTTACCCGGCACTAGCGGGATGAATGAGCAGTTCTTC. The entire variable domain, with the rest obtained from reference TRBV5-1 and TRBJ2-1, is as follows: KAGVTQTPRYLIKTRGQQVTLSCSPISGHRSVSWYQQTPGQGLQFLFEYFSETQRNKGNFPGRFSGRQFSNSRSEMNVSTLELGDSALYLCASSLPGTSGMNEQFFGPGTRLTVL.

The rearrangement links TRBV2 to TRBJ1-1; 8 bases fit TRBD1. The CDR3 consists of 14 residues. Trimming at V came to 7 bases and at J to 1 base, leaving 5 bases not matched to a gene. Germline CDR1 is SNHLY and CDR2 is FYNNEI. CDR3 coding DNA: TGTGCCAGCAAAAGGACAGGGAGGAACACTGAAGCTTTCTTT. As protein: CASKRTGRNTEAFF.

The chain employs TRBV28 and TRBJ2-7; D is perhaps TRBD2 (5 bases). The CDR3 is 14 residues long. V lost 2 bases and J 0 bases, leaving 8 bases between the germline ends. Germline V gives CDR1 MDHEN, CDR2 SYDVKM. The CDR3 region is CASSLAGLSYEQYF. The CDR3 coding sequence is TGTGCCAGCAGTTTAGCGGGCCTCTCCTACGAGCAGTACTTC. The full variable domain, its missing parts supplied by reference TRBV28 and TRBJ2-7, is DVKVTQSSRYLVKRTGEKVFLECVQDMDHENMFWYRQDPGLGLRLIYFSYDVKMKEKGDIPEGYSVSREKKERFSLILESASTNQTSMYLCASSLAGLSYEQYFGPGTRLTVT.

The chain carries TRBV14 and TRBJ1-3; no clear D. This CDR3 region has 15 residues. The V end was cut by 0 bases, the J end by 3 bases, with 9 bases between. Germline V gene lookup returns CDR1 SGHDN and CDR2 FVKESK. In nucleotides, the CDR3 is TGTGCCAGCAGCCAAGACGCCCGAGGTGGAAACACCATATATTTT. It encodes CASSQDARGGNTIYF.

V and J are TRBV7-3 and TRBJ2-1; 7 bases align to TRBD2. Trimming took 6 bases from V and 10 from J; bases not matched to a gene: 6. This CDR3 is built from 12 residues. Germline-derived CDR1 and CDR2 are SGHTA and FQGTGA. CDR3 nucleotides: TGTGCCAGCAGTCCGGGGGGACTAGAGCAGTTCTTC. As protein: CASSPGGLEQFF.

V is TRBV5-1 and J is TRBJ2-1; perhaps TRBD2 as D (6 bases). Germline V gives CDR1 SGHRS, CDR2 YFSETQ. Deletions cut 0 bases from V and 3 bases from J, with 10 bases between. The CDR3 runs to 15 residues. DNA of the CDR3: TGCGCCAGCAGCTTGGGCGGGGAAGGCTACAATGAGCAGTTCTTC. Its protein is CASSLGGEGYNEQFF.

A remark on this clone: The same CDR3 is also encoded by other DNA sequences in this sample. V is TRBV30 and J is TRBJ2-5; a weak D match, TRBD1 (6 bases). This CDR3 spans 13 amino acids. Germline V CDR1 and CDR2: GTSNPN, SVGIG (reference sequence). V was trimmed by 0 bases and J by 5 bases, leaving 10 bases between them. CDR3 bases: TGTGCCTGGAGTGTAGATAGGGGGGAGACCCAGTACTTC. Translating it yields CAWSVDRGETQYF.

The rearrangement joins TRBV28 to TRBJ1-3, with TRBD1 identical over 7 bases. Trimming cost V 5 bases and J 4 bases; bases outside gene matches: 8. The CDR3 extends over 15 amino acids. Germline-derived CDR1 and CDR2 are MDHEN and SYDVKM. The CDR3 protein is CASSLPQGSGNTIYF. CDR3 sequence (DNA): TGTGCCAGCAGTCTACCACAGGGGTCCGGAAACACCATATATTTT.

The rearrangement joins TRBV6-1 to TRBJ1-1, with unresolved D. The CDR3 has 14 residues. Trimming left V 3 bases short and J 0 bases short, with 8 bases between. Germline V gives CDR1 MNHNS, CDR2 SASEGT. The CDR3 region has the DNA TGTGCCAGCAGTGATGTCATAGTGAACACTGAAGCTTTCTTT. Amino acid sequence: CASSDVIVNTEAFF.

The gene calls are TRBV5-4 and TRBJ2-3, with 7 nucleotides matching TRBD2. Germline-derived CDR1 and CDR2 are SGHNT and YYREEE (reference sequence). V lost 0 bases, J lost 2 bases, and 15 bases stayed unmatched. The CDR3 sequence is 19 residues long. The CDR3 is CASSLGPATSAFTTDTQYF. The CDR3 nucleotides are TGTGCCAGCAGCTTGGGACCGGCTACTAGCGCCTTCACCACAGATACGCAGTATTTT.

The genes are TRBV27 and TRBJ2-3; D is undetermined. V lost 4 bases and J lost 2, with 4 bases in between. CDR1 and CDR2 (germline): MNHEY, SMNVEV (reference sequence). This CDR3 spans 12 amino acids. The CDR3 here is CASSSFTDTQYF. In DNA form, the CDR3 reads TGTGCCAGCAGTTCTTTCACAGATACGCAGTATTTT.

This clone was recorded only once. At the DNA level, this CDR3 is encoded by other sequences in the same sample as well. The gene calls are TRBV9 and TRBJ2-1; no clear D gene. The CDR3 sequence is 14 residues long. V was shortened by 2 bases and J by 0 bases, with 6 bases between the two germline ends. In germline, CDR1 is SGDLS, CDR2 YYNGEE. CDR3 amino acids: CASSVGGSYNEQFF. DNA of the CDR3: TGTGCCAGCAGCGTTGGCGGCTCCTACAATGAGCAGTTCTTC.

This clone has just one count. The chain links TRBV15 to TRBJ2-1; D unresolved. The CDR3 has 13 residues. Trimming took off 3 bases at V and 9 bases at J, with 12 bases between the two ends. CDR1 LNHNV and CDR2 YYDKDF come from the germline V gene (reference sequence). The CDR3 DNA follows: TGTGCCACCAGCAGGCTCTTACTGAGTGAGCAGTTCTTC. This encodes CATSRLLLSEQFF.

The chain has TRBV6-5 and TRBJ1-1, with D maybe TRBD1 (6 bases). V was trimmed by 5 bases and J by 9 bases, leaving 16 bases between them. Germline V gives CDR1 MNHEY, CDR2 SVGAGI. The CDR3 consists of 13 residues. The CDR3 reads CASSTPGWGQAFF. The DNA for the CDR3 is TGTGCCAGCAGTACCCCCGGTTGGGGGCAAGCTTTCTTT.

The V and J genes are TRBV20-1 and TRBJ2-7, with D unclear. Trimming took 0 bases from V and 4 from J, leaving 4 bases between them. CDR1 DFQATT and CDR2 SNEGSKA come from the germline V gene (reference sequence). This CDR3 has 11 amino acids. The CDR3 reads CSARDLYEQYF. The CDR3 DNA sequence: TGCAGTGCTAGAGATCTATACGAGCAGTACTTC.

This CDR3 reads CASSLAATNEKLFF. CDR3 in DNA: TGCGCCAGCAGCTTGGCCGCAACTAATGAAAAACTGTTTTTT. The rearrangement links TRBV5-1 to TRBJ1-4; D not resolved. Trimming took 0 bases from V and 0 from J, leaving 3 bases between them. CDR1 SGHRS and CDR2 YFSETQ come from the germline V gene. The CDR3 consists of 14 residues.

The rearrangement links TRBV7-2 to TRBJ2-3, with D hard to call. CDR1 and CDR2 (germline): SGHTA, FQGNSA. V lost 2 bases to trimming and J lost 7 bases, with 10 bases between them. The CDR3 extends over 13 amino acids. In DNA form, the CDR3 reads TGTGCCAGCAGCTTACAAGCGACCCATACGCAGTATTTT. Its translation: CASSLQATHTQYF.

The J gene is TRBJ1-1, the V gene TRBV29-1; TRBD1 agrees at 7 bases. Germline V lookup: CDR1 SQVTM, CDR2 ANQGSEA. V was clipped by 3 bases and J by 1 base; unmatched bases: 2. There are 13 residues in the CDR3. The CDR3 nucleotides are TGCAGCGTTGAGGGACAGAGGAACACTGAAGCTTTCTTT. Its protein product is CSVEGQRNTEAFF.

The chain is built from TRBV11-2 and TRBJ1-1; the match to TRBD1 covers 7 bases. CDR3 length equals 14 residues. In germline, CDR1 is SGHAT, CDR2 FQNNGV. The junction had 9 bases not matched to a gene; V was cut back by 5 bases and J by 6 bases. In DNA, the CDR3 is TGTGCCAGCAGCCCGGGGACAGTGGACGCTGAAGCTTTCTTT. Translation gives CASSPGTVDAEAFF.

The chain combines TRBV5-6 with TRBJ2-5; 10 nucleotides agree with TRBD1. The CDR3 has 18 residues. CDR1 and CDR2 from the germline V gene are SGHDT and YYEEEE. V was pared by 3 bases and J by 9 bases, with 20 bases of the junction left unmatched. CDR3 sequence (DNA): TGTGCCAGCAGCTCGCAATGGGACAGGGGAGATCTGGAGTTAGCCCAGTACTTC. Translating it yields CASSSQWDRGDLELAQYF.

This sequence joins TRBV27 and TRBJ1-2; 7 nucleotides line up with TRBD1. Per germline, CDR1 MNHEY and CDR2 SMNVEV (reference sequence). This CDR3 is 14 amino acids long. Germline trimming cut 2 bases from V and 4 bases from J; bases unmatched to any gene: 4. CDR3 bases: TGTGCCAGCAGTTTACGGCAGGGGGTCTATGGCTACACCTTC. Amino acid sequence: CASSLRQGVYGYTF.